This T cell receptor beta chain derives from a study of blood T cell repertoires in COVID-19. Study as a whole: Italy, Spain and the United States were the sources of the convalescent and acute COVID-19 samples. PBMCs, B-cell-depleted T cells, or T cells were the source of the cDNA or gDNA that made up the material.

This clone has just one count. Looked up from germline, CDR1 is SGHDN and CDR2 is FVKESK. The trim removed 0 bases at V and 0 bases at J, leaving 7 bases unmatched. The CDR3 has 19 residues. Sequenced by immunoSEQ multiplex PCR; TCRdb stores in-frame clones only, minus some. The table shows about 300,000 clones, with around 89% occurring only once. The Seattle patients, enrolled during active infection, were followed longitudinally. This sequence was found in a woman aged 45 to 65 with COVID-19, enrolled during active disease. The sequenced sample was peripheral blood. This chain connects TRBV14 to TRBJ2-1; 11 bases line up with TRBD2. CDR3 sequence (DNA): TGTGCCAGCAGCCAAGACCGACTAGCGGGGTCGAGCTCCTACAATGAGCAGTTCTTC. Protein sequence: CASSQDRLAGSSSYNEQFF.